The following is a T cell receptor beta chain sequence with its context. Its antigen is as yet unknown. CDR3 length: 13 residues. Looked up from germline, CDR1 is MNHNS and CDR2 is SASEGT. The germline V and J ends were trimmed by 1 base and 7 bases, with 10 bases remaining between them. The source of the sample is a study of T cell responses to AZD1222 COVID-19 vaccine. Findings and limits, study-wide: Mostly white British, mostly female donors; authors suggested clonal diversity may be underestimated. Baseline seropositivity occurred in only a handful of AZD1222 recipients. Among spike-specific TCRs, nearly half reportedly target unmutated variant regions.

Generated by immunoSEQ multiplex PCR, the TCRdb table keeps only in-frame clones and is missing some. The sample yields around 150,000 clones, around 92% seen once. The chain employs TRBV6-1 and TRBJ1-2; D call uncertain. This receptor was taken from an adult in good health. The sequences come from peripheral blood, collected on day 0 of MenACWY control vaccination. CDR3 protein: CASSEVLDSGYTF. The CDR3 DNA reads TGTGCCAGCAGTGAAGTACTGGACTCTGGCTACACCTTC.